The next 6 T cell receptor beta chains were all read from a single sample in a study of blood T cells in healthy people across ages. Through a sample-barcoded 5' primer and a J-beta primer mix, a second PCR was run for roughly 7 to 11 cycles. TCRdb ran MiXCR on the 5' RACE reads and lists one entry per CDR3 protein. The data show fewer than 1,200,000 distinct CDR3 sequences, almost 25% seen once. These sequences were also reported in another study, on T cells of mothers and their children.

The sample consisted of blood. These receptors all stem from a girl aged 2 to 10 in good health.

A few counts support this clonotype. V gene TRBV9 combines with J gene TRBJ2-7; D is uncertain. The germline gives CDR1 SGDLS, CDR2 YYNGEE. CDR3 length: 13 amino acids. Trimming pared 8 bases from V and 0 bases from J, leaving 12 bases between. CDR3 in amino acids: CARLPWSSYEQYF. The CDR3 nucleotides are TGTGCCAGACTTCCCTGGAGCTCCTACGAGCAGTACTTC. The variable domain in full, completed from reference TRBV9 and TRBJ2-7, reads DSGVTQTPKHLITATGQRVTLRCSPRSGDLSVYWYQQSLDQGLQFLIQYYNGEERAKGNILERFSAQQFPDLHSELNLSSLELGDSALYFCARLPWSSYEQYFGPGTRLTVT.

The chain combines TRBV6-5 with TRBJ2-1; the D gene could be TRBD1 or TRBD2 (6 bases each). This CDR3 region has 14 residues. From germline, CDR1 is MNHEY and CDR2 SVGAGI. V shed 7 bases and J shed 3 bases, with 13 bases lying between them. The chain's CDR3 is CASNRGRGYNEQFF. The DNA of the CDR3 is TGTGCCAGCAACCGGGGGCGAGGCTACAATGAGCAGTTCTTC.

This chain uses TRBV7-9 with TRBJ2-1; D call uncertain. In germline, CDR1 is SEHNR, CDR2 FQNEAQ (reference sequence). Trimming stripped 5 bases from V and 0 bases from J, with 11 bases between. This CDR3 has 15 residues. The CDR3 protein is CASSPTESSYNEQFF. DNA for the CDR3: TGTGCCAGCAGCCCAACCGAGAGCTCCTACAATGAGCAGTTCTTC.

The rearrangement uses TRBV7-6 and TRBJ2-1; TRBD2 agrees at 8 bases. The CDR3 loop spans 18 amino acids. Per the germline V gene, CDR1 is SGHVS and CDR2 is FNYEAQ. With V trimmed by 5 bases and J by 7 bases, 19 bases remained unmatched. As DNA, the CDR3 is TGTGCCAGCAGCGGGGGGCGTAACGGGGGGGCCTTGTATAATGAGCAGTTCTTC. Amino acid sequence: CASSGGRNGGALYNEQFF.

The V gene is TRBV6-5, the J gene TRBJ2-7; D call uncertain. V was shortened by 6 bases and J by 6 bases, with 18 bases between the two germline ends. The CDR3 spans 14 residues. From germline, CDR1 is MNHEY and CDR2 SVGAGI. In DNA, the CDR3 is TGTGCCAGCAGCTCTTACTCCCCCTACGGCGAGCAGTACTTC. Protein sequence: CASSSYSPYGEQYF.

This clonotype has a handful of counts. This chain joins TRBV12-3 or TRBV12-4 and TRBJ1-2; 9 bases agree with TRBD1. The CDR3 covers 13 residues. After removal of 1 base from V and 6 bases from J, the junction contained 0 bases not matched to a gene. The CDR3 nucleotides read TGTGCCAGCAGTTTAGGGGACAGGGATGGCTACACCTTC. Protein product: CASSLGDRDGYTF.